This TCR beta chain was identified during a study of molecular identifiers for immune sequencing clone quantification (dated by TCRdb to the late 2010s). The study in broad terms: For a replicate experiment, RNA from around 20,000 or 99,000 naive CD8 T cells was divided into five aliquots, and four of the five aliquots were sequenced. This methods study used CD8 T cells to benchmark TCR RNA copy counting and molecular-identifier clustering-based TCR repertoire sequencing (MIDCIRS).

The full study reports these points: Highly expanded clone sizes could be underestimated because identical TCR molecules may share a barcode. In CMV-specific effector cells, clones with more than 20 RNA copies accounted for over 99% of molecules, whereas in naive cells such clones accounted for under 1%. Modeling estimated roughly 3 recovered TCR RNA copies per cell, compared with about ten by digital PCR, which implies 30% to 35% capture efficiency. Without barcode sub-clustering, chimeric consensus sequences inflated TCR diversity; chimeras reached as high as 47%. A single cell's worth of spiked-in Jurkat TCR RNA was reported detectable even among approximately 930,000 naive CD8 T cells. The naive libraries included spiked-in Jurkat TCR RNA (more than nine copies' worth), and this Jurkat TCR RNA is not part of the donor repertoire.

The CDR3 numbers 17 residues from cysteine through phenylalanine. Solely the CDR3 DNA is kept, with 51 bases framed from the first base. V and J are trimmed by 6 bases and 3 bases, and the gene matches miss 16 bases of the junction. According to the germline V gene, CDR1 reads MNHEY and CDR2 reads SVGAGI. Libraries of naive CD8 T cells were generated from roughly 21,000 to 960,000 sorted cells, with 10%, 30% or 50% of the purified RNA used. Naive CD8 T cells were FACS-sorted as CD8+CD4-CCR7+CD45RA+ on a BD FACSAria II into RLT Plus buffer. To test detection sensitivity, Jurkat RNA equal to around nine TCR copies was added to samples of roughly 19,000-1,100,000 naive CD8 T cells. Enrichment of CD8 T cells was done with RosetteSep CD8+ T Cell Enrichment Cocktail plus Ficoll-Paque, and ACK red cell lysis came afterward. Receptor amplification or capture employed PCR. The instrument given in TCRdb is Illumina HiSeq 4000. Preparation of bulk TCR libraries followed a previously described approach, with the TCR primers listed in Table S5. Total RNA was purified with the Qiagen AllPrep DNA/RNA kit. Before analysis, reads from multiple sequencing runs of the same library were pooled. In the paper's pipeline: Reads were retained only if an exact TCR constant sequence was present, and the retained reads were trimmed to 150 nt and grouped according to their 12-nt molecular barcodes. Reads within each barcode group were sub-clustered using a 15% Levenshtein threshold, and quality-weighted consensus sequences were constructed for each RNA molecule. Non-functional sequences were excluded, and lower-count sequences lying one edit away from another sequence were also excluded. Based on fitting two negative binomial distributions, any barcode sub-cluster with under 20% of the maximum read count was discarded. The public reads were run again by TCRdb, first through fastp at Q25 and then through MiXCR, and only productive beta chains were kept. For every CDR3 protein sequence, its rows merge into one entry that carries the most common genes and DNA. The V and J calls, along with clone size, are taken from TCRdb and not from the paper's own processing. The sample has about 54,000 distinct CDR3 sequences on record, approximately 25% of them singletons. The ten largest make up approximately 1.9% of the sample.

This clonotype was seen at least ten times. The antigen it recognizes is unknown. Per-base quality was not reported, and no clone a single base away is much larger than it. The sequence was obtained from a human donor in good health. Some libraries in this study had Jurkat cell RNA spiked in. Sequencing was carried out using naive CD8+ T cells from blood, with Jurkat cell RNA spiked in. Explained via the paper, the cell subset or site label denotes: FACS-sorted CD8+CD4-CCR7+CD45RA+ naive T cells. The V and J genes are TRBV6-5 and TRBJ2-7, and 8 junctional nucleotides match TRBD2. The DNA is TGTGCCAGCAGCCCACTTTCTGTGAGTAGCGGGGTCTACGAGCAGTACTTC. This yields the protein CASSPLSVSSGVYEQYF.